The source of this T cell receptor beta chain is a study of T cells in women clearing cervical HPV infection. General study findings and limits: TRBV6-7 abundance was lower in cases than controls (0.11% versus 0.16%).

Comment on this clone: No antigen is known for it. From the germline J gene comes the end of the CDR3, since the read stops 3 residues before it.

The table came from immunoSEQ multiplex PCR; TCRdb's copy has only in-frame clones and leaves some out. Recorded for this sample: about 20,000 clones. CDR1 and CDR2 from the germline V gene are SEHNR and FQNEAQ (reference sequence). The CDR3 runs 13 residues. V was pared by 5 bases and J by 4 bases, with 9 bases between. The sequenced sample was blood buffy coat. The sequence was obtained from a woman between 18 and 69 years old with a cervical HPV16 infection that either progressed to CIN3+ or cleared (not recorded which). This chain connects TRBV7-9 to TRBJ1-3; D perhaps matches TRBD1 (5 bases). Partial CDR3 DNA: TGTGCCAGCAGCCTTAGACAGGGAAACACC. The encoded protein is CASSLRQGNT. From start to end, the CDR3 is CASSLRQGNTIYF.